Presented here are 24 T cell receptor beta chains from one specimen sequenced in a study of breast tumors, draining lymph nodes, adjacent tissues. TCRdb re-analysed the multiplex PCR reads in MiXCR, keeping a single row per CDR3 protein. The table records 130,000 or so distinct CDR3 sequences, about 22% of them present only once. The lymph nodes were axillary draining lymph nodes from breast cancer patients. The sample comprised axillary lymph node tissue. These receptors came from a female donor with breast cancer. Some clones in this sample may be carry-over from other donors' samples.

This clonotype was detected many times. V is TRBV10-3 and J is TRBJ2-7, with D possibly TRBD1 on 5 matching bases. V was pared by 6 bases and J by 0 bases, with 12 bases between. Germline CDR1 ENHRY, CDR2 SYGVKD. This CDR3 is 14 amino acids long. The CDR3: CAIRSDSGSYEQYF. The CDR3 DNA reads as TGTGCCATCAGATCCGACAGTGGCTCCTACGAGCAGTACTTC.

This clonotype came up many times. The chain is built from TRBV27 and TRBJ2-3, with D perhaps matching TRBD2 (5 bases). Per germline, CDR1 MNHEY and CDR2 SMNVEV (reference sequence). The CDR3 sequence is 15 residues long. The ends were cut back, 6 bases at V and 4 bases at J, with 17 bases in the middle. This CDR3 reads CASRSLGRFADTQYF. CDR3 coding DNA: TGTGCCAGCAGATCACTAGGAAGGTTCGCAGATACGCAGTATTTT.

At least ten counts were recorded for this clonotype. The CDR3 here is CASSPEASGRAYEQYF. DNA for the CDR3: TGTGCCAGCAGCCCAGAGGCTAGCGGGAGGGCCTACGAGCAGTACTTC. The chain recombines TRBV7-2 with TRBJ2-7; 12 nucleotides match TRBD2. Germline CDR1 and CDR2: SGHTA and FQGNSA. Losses at the gene ends were 5 bases for V and 2 bases for J; bases not matched to a gene: 7. This CDR3 is built from 16 residues.

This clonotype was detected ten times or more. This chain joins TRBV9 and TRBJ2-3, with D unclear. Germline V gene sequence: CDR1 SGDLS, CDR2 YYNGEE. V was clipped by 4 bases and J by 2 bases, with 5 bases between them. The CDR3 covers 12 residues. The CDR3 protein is CASSPNTDTQYF. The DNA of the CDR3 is TGTGCCAGCAGCCCTAACACAGATACGCAGTATTTT.

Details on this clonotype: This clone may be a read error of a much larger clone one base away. For the CDR3, the DNA is TGCAGTGCTGGATTGCGGGCCCCTGGCAATCAGCCCCAGCATTTT. The encoded protein is CSAGLRAPGNQPQHF. This chain joins TRBV20-1 and TRBJ1-5; D unclear. The CDR3 runs to 15 residues. Trimming left V 5 bases short and J 2 bases short, with 16 bases between. Germline V gene data show CDR1 as DFQATT and CDR2 as SNEGSKA (reference sequence).

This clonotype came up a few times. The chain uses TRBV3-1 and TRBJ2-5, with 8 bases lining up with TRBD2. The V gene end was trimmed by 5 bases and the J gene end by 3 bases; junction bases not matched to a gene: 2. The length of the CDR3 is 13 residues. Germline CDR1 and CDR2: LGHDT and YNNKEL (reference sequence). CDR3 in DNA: TGTGCCAGCAGCGAGGGACTAGAAGAGACCCAGTACTTC. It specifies CASSEGLEETQYF.

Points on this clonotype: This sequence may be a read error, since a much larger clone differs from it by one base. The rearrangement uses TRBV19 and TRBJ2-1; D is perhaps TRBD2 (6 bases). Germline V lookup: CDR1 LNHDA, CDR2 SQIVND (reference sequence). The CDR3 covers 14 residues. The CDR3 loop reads CASGGGGSYKEQFF. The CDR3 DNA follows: TGTGCCTCCGGGGGTGGCGGTTCCTACAAAGAGCAGTTCTTC.

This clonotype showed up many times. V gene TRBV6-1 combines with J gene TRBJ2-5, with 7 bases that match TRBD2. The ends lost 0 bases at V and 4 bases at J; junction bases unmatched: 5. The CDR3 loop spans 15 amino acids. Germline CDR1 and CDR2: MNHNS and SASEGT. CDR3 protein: CASSEAGGRVETQYF. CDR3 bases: TGTGCCAGCAGTGAAGCGGGGGGGAGGGTAGAGACCCAGTACTTC.

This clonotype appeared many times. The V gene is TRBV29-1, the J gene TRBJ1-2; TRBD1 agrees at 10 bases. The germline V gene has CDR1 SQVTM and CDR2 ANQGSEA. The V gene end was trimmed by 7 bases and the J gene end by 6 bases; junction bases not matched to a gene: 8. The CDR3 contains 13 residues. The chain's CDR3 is CSALGGTGDGYTF. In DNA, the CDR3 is TGCAGCGCGTTGGGTGGGACAGGGGATGGCTACACCTTC.

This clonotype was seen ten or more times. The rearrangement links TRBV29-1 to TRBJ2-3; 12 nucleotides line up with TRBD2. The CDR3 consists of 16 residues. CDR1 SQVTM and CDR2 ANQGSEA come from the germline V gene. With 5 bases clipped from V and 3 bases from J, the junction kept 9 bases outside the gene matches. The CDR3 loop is CSVWGTSGGQTDTQYF. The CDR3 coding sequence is TGCAGCGTTTGGGGAACTAGCGGGGGGCAAACAGATACGCAGTATTTT.

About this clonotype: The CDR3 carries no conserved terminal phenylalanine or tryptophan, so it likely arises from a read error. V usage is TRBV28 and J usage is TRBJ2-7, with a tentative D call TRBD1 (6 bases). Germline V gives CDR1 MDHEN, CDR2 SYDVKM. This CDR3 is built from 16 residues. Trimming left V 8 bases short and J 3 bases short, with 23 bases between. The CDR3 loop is CASVNQAGVPLYEQYS. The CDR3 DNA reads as TGTGCCAGCGTCAATCAAGCAGGGGTGCCTCTCTACGAGCAGTACTCC.

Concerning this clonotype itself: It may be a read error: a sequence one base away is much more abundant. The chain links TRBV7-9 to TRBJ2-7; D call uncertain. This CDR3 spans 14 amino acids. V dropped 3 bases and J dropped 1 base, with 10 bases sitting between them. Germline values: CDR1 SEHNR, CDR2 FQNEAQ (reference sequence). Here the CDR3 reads CASSFGGNSYEQYF. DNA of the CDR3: TGTGCCAGCAGCTTCGGCGGCAATTCCTACGAGCAGTACTTC.

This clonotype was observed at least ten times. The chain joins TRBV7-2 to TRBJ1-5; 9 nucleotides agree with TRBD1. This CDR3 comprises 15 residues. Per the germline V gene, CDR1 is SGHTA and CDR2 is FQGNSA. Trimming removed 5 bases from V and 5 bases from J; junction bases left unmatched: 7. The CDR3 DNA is TGTGCCAGCAGCACACGGACAGGGGTGTATCAGCCCCAGCATTTT. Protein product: CASSTRTGVYQPQHF. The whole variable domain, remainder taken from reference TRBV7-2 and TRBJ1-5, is GAGVSQSPSNKVTEKGKDVELRCDPISGHTALYWYRQSLGQGLEFLIYFQGNSAPDKSGLPSDRFSAERTGGSVSTLTIQRTQQEDSAVYLCASSTRTGVYQPQHFGDGTRLSIL.

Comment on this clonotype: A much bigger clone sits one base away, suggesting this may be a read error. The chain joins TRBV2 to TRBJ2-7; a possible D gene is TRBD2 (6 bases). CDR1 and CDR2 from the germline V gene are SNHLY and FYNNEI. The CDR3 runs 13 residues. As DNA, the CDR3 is TGTGCCATCAGTGTGGGGGGTCCCTACGAGCAGTACTTC. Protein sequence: CAISVGGPYEQYF.

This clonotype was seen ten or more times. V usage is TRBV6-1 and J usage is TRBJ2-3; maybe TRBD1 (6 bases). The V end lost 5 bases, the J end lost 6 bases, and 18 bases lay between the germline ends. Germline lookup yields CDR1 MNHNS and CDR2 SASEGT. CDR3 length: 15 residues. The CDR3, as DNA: TGTGCCAGCAGTAAAAGACAGGTTGGGATGGATACGCAGTATTTT. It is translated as CASSKRQVGMDTQYF.

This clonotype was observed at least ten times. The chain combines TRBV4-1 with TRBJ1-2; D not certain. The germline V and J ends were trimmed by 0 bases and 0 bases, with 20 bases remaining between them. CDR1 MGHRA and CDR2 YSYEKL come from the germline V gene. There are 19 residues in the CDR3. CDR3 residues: CASSQDKDDGTIPNYGYTF. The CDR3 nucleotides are TGCGCCAGCAGCCAAGATAAAGATGATGGCACGATACCTAACTATGGCTACACCTTC.

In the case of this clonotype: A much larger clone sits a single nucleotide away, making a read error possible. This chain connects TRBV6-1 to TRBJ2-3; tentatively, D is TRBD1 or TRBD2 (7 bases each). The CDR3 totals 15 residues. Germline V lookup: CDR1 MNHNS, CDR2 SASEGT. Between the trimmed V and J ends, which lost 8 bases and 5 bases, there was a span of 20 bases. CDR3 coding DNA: TGTGCCAGCGGAGGGAGGGGGCAGACGATAGATACGCAGTATTTT. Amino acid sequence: CASGGRGQTIDTQYF.

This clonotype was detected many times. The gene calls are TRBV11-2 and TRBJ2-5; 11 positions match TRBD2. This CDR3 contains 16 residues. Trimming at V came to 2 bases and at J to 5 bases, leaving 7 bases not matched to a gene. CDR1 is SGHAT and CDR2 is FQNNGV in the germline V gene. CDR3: CASSLRGSGRAETQYF. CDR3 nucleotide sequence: TGTGCCAGCAGCTTACGGGGTAGCGGGAGGGCCGAGACCCAGTACTTC.

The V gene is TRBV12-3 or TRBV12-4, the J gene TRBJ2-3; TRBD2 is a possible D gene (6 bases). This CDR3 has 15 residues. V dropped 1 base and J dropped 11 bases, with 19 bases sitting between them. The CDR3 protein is CASSLDRSGEKRQYF. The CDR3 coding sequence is TGTGCCAGCAGTTTAGATCGGTCGGGGGAAAAAAGGCAGTATTTT.

CDR3 loop: CSVVAVSYEQYF. The CDR3 DNA reads as TGCAGCGTTGTAGCTGTCTCCTACGAGCAGTACTTC. V gene TRBV29-1 combines with J gene TRBJ2-7; no definite D call. Per germline, CDR1 SQVTM and CDR2 ANQGSEA. Trimming removed 4 bases from V and 0 bases from J, with 7 bases in between. The CDR3 runs to 12 residues.

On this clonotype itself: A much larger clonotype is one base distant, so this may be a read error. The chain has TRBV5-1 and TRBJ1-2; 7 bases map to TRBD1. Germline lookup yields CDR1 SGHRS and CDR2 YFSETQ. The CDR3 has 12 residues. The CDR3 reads CASGLQGDGYTF. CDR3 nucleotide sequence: TGCGCCAGCGGCTTGCAGGGGGATGGCTACACCTTC.

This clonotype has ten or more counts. The CDR3 coding sequence is TGCGCCCCCCGCAAGGTGCGTACTGAAAAACTGTTTTTT. It yields the protein CAPRKVRTEKLFF. V and J are TRBV10-2 and TRBJ1-4; D gene uncertain. V lost 11 bases and J lost 7, with 17 bases in between. Per the germline V gene, CDR1 is WSHSY and CDR2 is SAAADI. CDR3 size: 13 residues.

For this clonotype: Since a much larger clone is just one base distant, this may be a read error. The CDR3 here is CASKPAAGVGGEQSF. The CDR3 coding sequence is TGTGCCAGCAAGCCGGCAGCGGGAGTTGGGGGTGAGCAGTCCTTC. The gene calls are TRBV11-2 and TRBJ2-1; 8 bases align to TRBD2. This CDR3 contains 15 residues. Germline-derived CDR1 and CDR2 are SGHAT and FQNNGV.

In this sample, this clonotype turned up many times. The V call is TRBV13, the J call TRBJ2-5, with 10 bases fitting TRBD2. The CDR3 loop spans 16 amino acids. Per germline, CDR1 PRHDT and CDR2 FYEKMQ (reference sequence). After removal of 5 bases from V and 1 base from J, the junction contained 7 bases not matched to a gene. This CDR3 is CASSPTSGTLQETQYF. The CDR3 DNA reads TGTGCCAGCAGCCCAACTAGCGGGACCCTCCAAGAGACCCAGTACTTC. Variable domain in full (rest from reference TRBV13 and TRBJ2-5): AAGVIQSPRHLIKEKRETATLKCYPIPRHDTVYWYQQGPGQDPQFLISFYEKMQSDKGSIPDRFSAQQFSDYHSELNMSSLELGDSALYFCASSPTSGTLQETQYFGPGTRLLVL.